The rows below give T cell receptor beta chains drawn from one sample of a study of blood T cell repertoires in COVID-19. Profiling relied on immunoSEQ multiplex PCR, and the TCRdb table lists in-frame clones only, not all of them. The data show 120,000 to 150,000 clones, approximately 83% seen once. Sequencing used peripheral blood. These receptors were collected from a human donor in a cohort sampled during active COVID-19. The CDR3 runs from the conserved cysteine through the conserved F or W. D genes are given only for firm matches. A row's size may be missing; if present it is once, few, many or a size class.

.	.	TRBV9	TRBJ2-3	CASSALGGWGADTQYF	TGTGCCAGCAGCGCCCTTGGCGGCTGGGGGGCAGATACGCAGTATTTT
.	.	TRBV2	TRBJ2-1	CASSVGVGNEQFF	TGTGCCAGCAGTGTCGGGGTGGGAAATGAGCAGTTCTTC
.	.	TRBV15	TRBJ1-4	CATSRDFPTEVNEKLFF	TGTGCCACCAGCAGAGATTTTCCGACAGAAGTAAATGAAAAACTGTTTTTT
few	.	TRBV9	TRBJ2-3	CASSVGLSSTDTQYF	TGTGCCAGCAGCGTAGGTCTATCTAGCACAGATACGCAGTATTTT
.	TRBD1	TRBV6-2/TRBV6-3	TRBJ2-3	CASSLTGLGTDTQYF	TGTGCCAGCAGTCTGACAGGGTTGGGCACAGATACGCAGTATTTT
.	TRBD1	TRBV5-1	TRBJ1-6	CASSLETGVRSPLHF	TGCGCCAGCAGCTTGGAGACAGGGGTACGGTCACCCCTCCACTTT
few	.	TRBV5-6	TRBJ2-5	CASSLGQGRKTQYF	TGTGCCAGCAGCTTGGGGCAGGGTAGGAAGACCCAGTACTTC
.	TRBD2	TRBV13	TRBJ2-1	CASGLGLAGSREQFF	TGTGCCAGCGGGTTAGGACTAGCGGGATCTAGGGAGCAGTTCTTC
once	TRBD1	TRBV4-1	TRBJ2-7	CASSHKTGGIYEQYF	TGCGCCAGCAGCCATAAGACAGGGGGGATTTACGAGCAGTACTTC
.	TRBD2	TRBV6-1	TRBJ2-1	CASSDKAGGFLNGEQFF	TGTGCCAGCAGTGACAAAGCGGGAGGCTTCCTAAACGGTGAGCAGTTCTTC
.	TRBD1	TRBV15	TRBJ1-2	CATSRDGTGGSKYGYTF	TGTGCCACCAGCAGAGATGGGACAGGGGGTAGTAAGTATGGCTACACCTTC
.	TRBD1	TRBV5-1	TRBJ2-1	CASSRGADRALNEQFF	TGCGCCAGCAGCCGTGGAGCGGACAGGGCCCTTAATGAGCAGTTCTTC
.	TRBD2	TRBV18	TRBJ2-1	CASSPRTSGDSNEQFF	TGTGCCAGCTCACCGAGGACTAGCGGGGATAGCAATGAGCAGTTCTTC
.	.	TRBV27	TRBJ2-7	CASITGIPYEQYF	TGTGCCAGCATCACAGGGATCCCCTACGAGCAGTACTTC
.	.	TRBV2	TRBJ1-1	CASRNPTPNTEAFF	TGTGCCAGCAGGAATCCGACTCCGAACACTGAAGCTTTCTTT
.	TRBD2	TRBV6-5	TRBJ2-7	CASRWGREGSYEQYF	TGTGCCAGCAGATGGGGGCGGGAGGGTAGCTACGAGCAGTACTTC
.	TRBD1	TRBV3-1/TRBV3-2	TRBJ1-2	CASSPGTGGAVGYTF	TGTGCCAGCAGCCCCGGTACAGGGGGCGCGGTCGGCTACACCTTC
.	.	TRBV29-1	TRBJ1-1	CSAVPGEGGPEAFF	TGCAGCGCCGTGCCAGGGGAGGGGGGGCCTGAAGCTTTCTTT
.	.	TRBV3-1/TRBV3-2	TRBJ2-7	CASSQSVGEQYF	TGTGCCAGCAGCCAATCGGTCGGCGAGCAGTACTTC
.	.	TRBV30	TRBJ1-2	CAWSVGYRDHYGYTF	TGTGCCTGGAGTGTAGGATACAGGGATCACTATGGCTACACCTTC
.	TRBD2	TRBV7-2	TRBJ2-1	CASSLTSGRYNEQFF	TGTGCCAGCAGCTTGACTAGCGGGAGATACAATGAGCAGTTCTTC
.	TRBD1	TRBV7-3	TRBJ2-2	CASSWGEIQGAGELFF	TGTGCCAGCAGCTGGGGAGAAATACAGGGGGCCGGGGAGCTGTTTTTT
once	TRBD2	TRBV19	TRBJ2-2	CASSIGSGTNTGELFF	TGTGCCAGTAGTATAGGGAGCGGGACTAACACCGGGGAGCTGTTTTTT